This T cell receptor beta chain came from a study of blood T cells in healthy people across ages (dated by TCRdb to the mid-2010s). The study in broad terms: In model experiments, template switching captured about one uniquely barcoded TCR beta cDNA molecule for every two T cells. Age-related changes in TCR beta repertoire diversity were measured in the study by deep sequencing normalized with unique cDNA molecular identifiers. The donors were split into four age groups: young (average 16 years), middle-aged (around 40), aged (more than 55) and long-lived (approximately 80). Donors of different ages were randomly distributed across sequencing lanes to avoid experimental bias. For two donors (one aged 18 to 29 and one aged 80 or older), the study analyzed two additional independent replicas of 1 million unique cDNA reads from the same blood draw.

The paper as a whole reports these results and caveats: As age increased, observed TCR beta diversity per million T cells dropped in a roughly linear way, and a significant reduction was already evident by age roughly 36. Estimates of total diversity based on one million sequenced T cells were considered lower bounds and underestimates. Since profiling was done on bulk unsorted PBMCs, naive and antigen-experienced compartments could not be conclusively compared. Compared with the aged group, the long-lived group had more naive CD4+ T cells, fewer expanded clones and increased TCR diversity, a pattern suggesting age selection. Observed TCR beta diversity correlated strongly with the percentage of naive T cells measured by flow cytometry. Donor CMV infection status was unknown, potentially confounding age-related changes in expanded clonotypes.

Libraries were prepared through 5' RACE. For sequencing, an Illumina HiSeq 2500 was employed. A second PCR of about 6 to 11 cycles was performed with a sample-barcoded 5' primer and a J-beta primer mix. A unique molecular identifier was introduced onto each TCR beta cDNA molecule by a template-switch 5' adaptor carrying 12 random nucleotides. At least 3 million CDR3-containing paired-end reads were obtained from each sample. All of the RNA was converted into first-strand cDNA using the Mint cDNA synthesis kit, with a TRBC-specific oligonucleotide serving as the primer. Following uracil-DNA glycosylase treatment, a first 18-cycle PCR with universal primers M1SS and BC2_uni_R was performed on all cDNA. Processing in the source paper ran as follows. For normalization, 1 million high-quality reads were randomly selected from each sample, with every read carrying a distinct molecular identifier. Reads sharing molecular identifiers were discarded rather than binned into consensus sequences. MiTCR, set to a Q25 quality threshold and the strictest error-elimination algorithm, was used for CDR3 identification, clonotype clustering and error correction. A nonparametric unseen species model with Euler transformation was used to estimate lower-bound total TCR beta diversity. TCRdb trimmed public reads at Q25 via fastp, called clones via MiXCR and kept in-frame beta chains. Rows are combined by CDR3 protein, so each entry shows the most common genes and DNA. These V and J calls rely on TCRdb rather than the paper's analysis. This sample comprises 650,000 or so distinct CDR3 sequences, roughly half of them detected only once. Approximately 13% of the sample rests with the top ten.

Note on this clonotype: No antigen is known for it. Base qualities are not provided; no much larger clone lies one nucleotide away.

The donors were roughly 38 Caucasian individuals from Russia, aged about 6 to 100 years, who were systemically healthy. Roughly 10 milliliters of peripheral blood were collected from each donor into EDTA-treated Vacutainer tubes. Ficoll-Paque density-gradient centrifugation was used to isolate PBMCs, with at least 7 million obtained per sample. Total RNA, at least 6 micrograms per sample, was extracted from PBMCs with Trizol reagent. The percentages of naive CD45RAhigh/CD27high T cells were determined by flow cytometry on a PBMC aliquot from every donor. This clonotype originated in a woman at least 80 years old in good health. Sample: blood.

In nucleotide form, the sequence is TGTGCCACCAGCACTAGGACCCTGGCCGGGACCCAGTACTTC. Translated, this is CATSTRTLAGTQYF. The V and J segments used are TRBV15 and TRBJ2-4, with the D gene not confidently named. The end of the DNA is better explained by TRBJ2-5, so the J call may be wrong. The CDR3 runs 14 amino acids, cysteine and phenylalanine included. CDR3 DNA only is kept here, 42 bases in frame from base 1. The germline V gene (reference sequence) supplies CDR1 LNHNV and CDR2 YYDKDF.